The clone carrying this T cell receptor beta chain was picked up a small number of times. The sample is drawn from a study of blood T cells in healthy people across ages. A J-beta primer mix and a sample-barcoded 5' primer were used in a second PCR of roughly 7 to 12 cycles. TCRdb itself ran the 5' RACE reads through MiXCR, one entry per CDR3 protein. The sample includes around 1,000,000 distinct CDR3 sequences, almost 25% seen only once; the top ten take around 0.75%. Germline CDR1 and CDR2: KGHDR and SFDVKD. This CDR3 comprises 16 residues. The J segment lost 1 base and the V segment lost 5 bases, leaving 6 bases of the junction unmatched. These data also featured in a second study, about T cells of mothers and their children.

The genes are TRBV24-1 and TRBJ1-5, with TRBD1 identical over 8 bases. The sample comprised blood. This clonotype was sampled from a girl aged 2 to 10 in good health. The CDR3 coding sequence is TGTGCCACCAGTGGTCGTCAGGGGGCGAGCAATCAGCCCCAGCATTTT. Its protein product is CATSGRQGASNQPQHF.